The entry below gives a single TCR beta chain sequence along with its context. This clonotype was seen at least ten times. The antigen it binds to is not known. Nothing much larger sits one base from this clone, and base qualities are not available. To synthesize cDNA, template-switch 5'RACE was performed with a primer carrying a 10-nucleotide random unique molecular identifier so that each TCR transcript was tagged. Every sequencing run covered 15-18 subjects and yielded more than 200 million TCR-beta sequences. Total RNA was extracted with the RNeasy kit. The KAPA Real-time Library Amplification kit was used to amplify TCR-beta VDJ regions with primers targeting the TCR constant region and the 5'RACE anchor. Sample indexes and Illumina adaptors were added in a first PCR, and a second PCR then increased library yield. After Ampure bead purification, the TCR product of roughly 650 bp was size-selected on a 2% E-gel SizeSelection system. Before pooling, library quality was assessed on a Bioanalyzer, concentration was determined with Qubit, and library quantification was performed with the Kapa Library Quantification kit. Paired-end 2 x 150 bp sequencing of the libraries was performed on an Illumina HiSeq 2500. To increase sequence diversity, roughly 25-31% phiX was spiked into each library pool. On the authors' methods: The UMI-based MiGEC pipeline processed quality-filtered reads and removed over 80% of raw TCR sequences during error correction. IMGT germline references were used for alignment of VDJ genes, and clonotypes were defined by a unique CDR3 amino acid sequence together with V-J genes. Clonal expansion, Shannon diversity, and CDR3 relatedness (CalcPairwiseDistances, ClusterSamples) were evaluated with VDJtools, and phylogenetic trees were built with CLCbio workbench. Using coefficient-of-variation modelling across technical triplicates, the study counted a clone as expanded if it had at least 8 unique UMIs. TCRdb reprocessing: public reads trimmed at Q25 with fastp, clones called with MiXCR, in-frame beta chains kept. Entries are consolidated by CDR3 protein sequence, retaining the most common genes and DNA. TCRdb assigned the V and J calls; the authors' analysis was not used. The sample has about 59,000 distinct CDR3 sequences on record, around 3.6% of them singletons. Around 3.1% of the sample rests with the top ten.

CDR1 LGHDT and CDR2 YNNKEL were looked up in the germline V gene (reference sequence). The CDR3 holds 17 amino acids from the cysteine to the phenylalanine. Of the read, only the CDR3 DNA is kept; its 51 bases are in frame from base 1. V is trimmed back by 1 base and J by 3 bases, and the junction contains 12 bases that no gene match accounts for. The sample is drawn from a study of neurological immune-mediated disorders (dated by TCRdb to the late 2010s). Broadly, across the study: Among the 34 multiple sclerosis patients, 31 had relapsing-remitting MS and 3 had secondary progressive MS. Using UMI-based sequencing, the study compared peripheral blood TCR-beta repertoires from patients with HTLV-I-associated myelopathy (HAM/TSP), patients with multiple sclerosis, and healthy controls. The cohort comprised 65 to 75 subjects: 15 or so HAM/TSP patients, some 34 multiple sclerosis patients and approximately 20 healthy controls. The roughly 100 TCR-beta libraries covered PBMC samples along with longitudinal samples, technical triplicates, and paired sorted CD4+ and CD8+ T-cell subsets. Summary of the overall study and its limitations: In phylogenetic analysis, the repertoires of 18 of 34 MS patients grouped into a cluster of related CDR3 sequences, which suggests a possible signature at the repertoire level. Expanded clones from different subjects shared no identical CDR3 amino acid sequences, which suggests that TCR-beta repertoires were private in all groups. The MS cluster was not associated with any clinical or MRI features, and the authors stated that larger cohorts are needed. TCR clonal expansion was highest in HAM/TSP patients and lowest in MS patients, with MS patients falling below even healthy controls.

Unsorted PBMC libraries were generated from 2 million PBMCs stored in RNAlater at -80 °C until RNA extraction. Multiple sclerosis patients were enrolled in a US clinical protocol evaluating disease progression by magnetic resonance imaging. Peripheral blood was subjected to Ficoll-Hypaque density gradient centrifugation to isolate PBMCs, which were then cryopreserved in liquid nitrogen. Rearrangement joined TRBV3-1 to TRBJ2-7, with 7 bases aligning to TRBD2. The material sequenced was PBMCs. The receptor comes from a woman under 40 with multiple sclerosis. CDR3 loop: CASSQALRAGANYEQYF. The DNA sequence is TGTGCCAGCAGCCAAGCGTTGAGGGCGGGAGCCAACTACGAGCAGTACTTC.